This T cell receptor beta chain is from a study of post-analysis software for immune sequencing data. CDR1 is SGHTA and CDR2 is FQGNSA in the germline V gene. This CDR3 is 14 amino acids long. Trimming removed 0 bases from V and 2 bases from J, with 6 bases in between. Study results and limitations: Relative to controls, patients had a few TRBV segments at higher frequency, with TRBV5-6, TRBV5-1 and TRBV20-1 among these. Compared with controls, patients showed significantly lower normalized Chao1 diversity.

TCR beta cDNA libraries had unique molecular identifiers. From the PCR reads, TCRdb called clonotypes with MiXCR, one entry per CDR3 protein. The repertoire has approximately 250,000 distinct CDR3 sequences, approximately 34% of them found once; the top ten carry less than 6%. With regard to this clonotype: Its antigen is not known.

The material sequenced was blood. This receptor was taken from a girl between 10 and 17 years old with multiple sclerosis. V gene TRBV7-2 combines with J gene TRBJ2-3; no firm D call. CDR3 amino acids: CASSLAVVTDTQYF. The DNA for the CDR3 is TGTGCCAGCAGCTTAGCGGTAGTCACAGATACGCAGTATTTT.